These 28 T cell receptor beta chains share one sample of origin, sequenced in a study of CD8+ T cells in alopecia areata (dated by TCRdb to the late 2010s). The method behind the library was the immunoSEQ multiplex PCR assay. RNA was extracted from all samples and reverse transcribed into cDNA, which served as template for TCR sequencing. The clones in this table, taken by TCRdb from immuneACCESS, are in-frame only. Not every clone is retained; where verified, under half of the shortfall comes from an unresolved V gene, and the cause of the rest is unknown. This sample has 120,000 or so clones in its table, and approximately 60% of those were observed once. More than 5% of the sample lies in the top ten. Reading the label with the study, this specimen's time point is: about 4 weeks on oral tofacitinib. The sample's treatment or condition label, decoded: oral pan-JAK inhibitor, 5-10 mg twice daily.

The sample consisted of CD4+ T cells sorted from blood, taken at week 4, from a patient treated with tofacitinib. The origin of the receptors is a human donor with alopecia areata.

CDR3 nucleotide sequence: TGCGCCAGCAGCATGCCCCAAGAGACCCAGTACTTC. Translation gives CASSMPQETQYF. The chain couples TRBV5-1 to TRBJ2-5; the D is unclear. CDR1 and CDR2 (germline): SGHRS, YFSETQ. V lost 4 bases and J lost 1, with 5 bases in between. The CDR3 sequence is 12 residues long.

This clone was picked up a small number of times. The J gene is TRBJ1-4, the V gene TRBV29-1; D ambiguous. The germline CDR1 and CDR2 sequences are SQVTM and ANQGSEA. This CDR3 is built from 12 residues. V was trimmed by 4 bases and J by 8 bases, leaving 11 bases between them. CDR3 protein: CSVGEPEEKLFF. The CDR3 DNA is TGCAGCGTTGGCGAACCGGAAGAAAAACTGTTTTTT. The entire variable domain, with the rest obtained from reference TRBV29-1 and TRBJ1-4, is as follows: SAVISQKPSRDICQRGTSLTIQCQVDSQVTMMFWYRQQPGQSLTLIATANQGSEATYESGFVIDKFPISRPNLTFSTLTVSNMSPEDSSIYLCSVGEPEEKLFFGSGTQLSVL.

This chain uses TRBV29-1 with TRBJ2-7; 9 positions agree with TRBD1. V trimming: 7 bases; J trimming: 3 bases; junction bases outside the gene matches: 4. The CDR3 covers 12 residues. From germline, CDR1 is SQVTM and CDR2 ANQGSEA. The CDR3 is CSAGTGLYEQYF. The CDR3 bases are TGCAGCGCCGGGACAGGGCTCTACGAGCAGTACTTC.

The rearrangement links TRBV15 to TRBJ1-1, with D unresolved. Germline CDR1 and CDR2: LNHNV and YYDKDF (reference sequence). Trimming removed 0 bases at V and 4 bases at J, with 9 bases between. The CDR3 is 14 amino acids. The CDR3 nucleotides are TGTGCCACCAGCAGAGATTTGGAGGGCACTGAAGCTTTCTTT. Translation gives CATSRDLEGTEAFF.

The chain has TRBV18 and TRBJ2-7; D could derive from TRBD1 or TRBD2 (5 bases each). This CDR3 is 15 amino acids long. Germline CDR1 KGHSH, CDR2 LQKENI. V was shortened by 0 bases and J by 2 bases, with 11 bases between the two germline ends. The CDR3 region is CASSPPSGLAYEQYF. The DNA of the CDR3 is TGTGCCAGCTCACCACCTTCGGGGCTTGCCTACGAGCAGTACTTC.

This clone was observed a few times. This chain connects TRBV7-2 to TRBJ2-5; D gene ambiguous. In germline, CDR1 is SGHTA, CDR2 FQGNSA. Between the trimmed V and J ends, which lost 3 bases and 2 bases, there was a span of 13 bases. The CDR3 loop spans 15 amino acids. The CDR3 sequence is CASSLVPFGQETQYF. CDR3 sequence (DNA): TGTGCCAGCAGCTTGGTACCGTTTGGGCAAGAGACCCAGTACTTC.

The chain employs TRBV5-6 and TRBJ2-2; maybe TRBD2 (6 bases). The V end lost 0 bases, the J end lost 4 bases, and 10 bases lay between the germline ends. Looked up from germline, CDR1 is SGHDT and CDR2 is YYEEEE. The CDR3 runs 15 residues. CDR3 protein: CASSLVRGGTGELFF. The CDR3 DNA follows: TGTGCCAGCAGCTTGGTTAGGGGAGGCACCGGGGAGCTGTTTTTT.

The CDR3 sequence is CASSQSNRGSTGELFF. CDR3 DNA sequence: TGCGCCAGCAGTCAATCTAACAGGGGAAGCACCGGGGAGCTGTTTTTT. The chain combines TRBV23-1 with TRBJ2-2; the match to TRBD1 covers 7 bases. TRBV23-1 falls under the ORF class, with uncertain function. V gave up 0 bases and J gave up 4 bases; unmatched junction bases: 5. The CDR3 spans 16 residues.

The rearrangement uses TRBV29-1 and TRBJ2-1, with a weak D call TRBD2 (5 bases). This CDR3 contains 14 residues. The V gene's germline CDR1 is SQVTM and CDR2 ANQGSEA. V dropped 5 bases and J dropped 0 bases, with 11 bases sitting between them. The CDR3 region is CSVRRSISYNEQFF. In nucleotides, the CDR3 is TGCAGCGTTCGGAGGAGTATCTCCTACAATGAGCAGTTCTTC.

The genes are TRBV25-1 and TRBJ2-7, with TRBD1 matching 9 bases. Trimming cost V 8 bases and J 0 bases; bases outside gene matches: 2. Germline V gene sequence: CDR1 MGHDK, CDR2 SYGVNS. The CDR3 is 13 amino acids. In DNA, the CDR3 is TGTGCCAGCGGGGGACAGGGCTCCTACGAGCAGTACTTC. Protein sequence: CASGGQGSYEQYF.

The rearrangement links TRBV29-1 to TRBJ2-7, with 7 positions matching TRBD1. V trimming: 5 bases; J trimming: 2 bases; junction bases outside the gene matches: 3. CDR3 length equals 12 residues. Germline V gene lookup returns CDR1 SQVTM and CDR2 ANQGSEA. This chain's CDR3 is CSVWTGTYEQYF. The CDR3 DNA reads as TGCAGCGTTTGGACAGGCACCTACGAGCAGTACTTC.

This clone appeared a few times. This rearrangement joins TRBV29-1 to TRBJ1-2; D is possibly TRBD1 (6 bases). The germline CDR1 and CDR2 sequences are SQVTM and ANQGSEA. Deletions cut 2 bases from V and 8 bases from J, with 15 bases between. CDR3 length: 13 amino acids. The CDR3 bases are TGCAGCGTTGAATTCCCGGGGGCGAGAGGCTACACCTTC. It is translated as CSVEFPGARGYTF.

The gene calls are TRBV10-3 and TRBJ2-5; 10 nucleotides agree with TRBD2. Germline CDR1 ENHRY, CDR2 SYGVKD. Trimming took 8 bases from V and 4 from J; bases not matched to a gene: 4. This CDR3 contains 13 residues. CDR3 DNA sequence: TGTGCCATCCAGGCTAGCGGGAGAGAGACCCAGTACTTC. This sequence encodes CAIQASGRETQYF.

V usage is TRBV10-3 and J usage is TRBJ1-2, with a weak D call TRBD1 (5 bases). There are 14 residues in the CDR3. V was trimmed by 7 bases and J by 0 bases, leaving 12 bases between them. Looked up from germline, CDR1 is ENHRY and CDR2 is SYGVKD. CDR3: CAIKPRDSNYGYTF. CDR3 sequence (DNA): TGTGCCATCAAACCACGGGACTCTAACTATGGCTACACCTTC.

The chain uses TRBV29-1 and TRBJ2-7; no clear D. Per the germline V gene, CDR1 is SQVTM and CDR2 is ANQGSEA. Trimming stripped 4 bases from V and 0 bases from J, with 7 bases between. This CDR3 is built from 12 residues. The CDR3 sequence is CSVGGPSYEQYF. In DNA form, the CDR3 reads TGCAGCGTTGGTGGGCCCTCCTACGAGCAGTACTTC.

In its sample, this clone was seen a few times. The rearrangement joins TRBV28 to TRBJ2-2; D may be TRBD2 (5 bases). This CDR3 spans 15 amino acids. V lost 7 bases to trimming and J lost 4 bases, with 16 bases between them. CDR1 is MDHEN and CDR2 is SYDVKM in the germline V gene. The CDR3, as DNA: TGTGCCAGCAACAGCGGCGGGTGGGTCACCGGGGAGCTGTTTTTT. Translated, it gives CASNSGGWVTGELFF.

The J gene is TRBJ1-1, the V gene TRBV29-1; D is possibly TRBD1 (5 bases). V was shortened by 7 bases and J by 11 bases, with 17 bases between the two germline ends. This CDR3 has 11 amino acids. Per the germline V gene, CDR1 is SQVTM and CDR2 is ANQGSEA. CDR3: CSALGQGPAFF. CDR3 DNA: TGCAGCGCCCTGGGGCAGGGACCGGCTTTCTTT.

The chain has TRBV18 and TRBJ2-5; TRBD1 matches at 8 bases. Germline values: CDR1 KGHSH, CDR2 LQKENI. V was clipped by 4 bases and J by 4 bases; unmatched bases: 11. The CDR3 has 16 residues. CDR3 nucleotides: TGTGCCAGCTCACGAATTACCGGGACAGGTGGAGAGACCCAGTACTTC. Translation: CASSRITGTGGETQYF.

The chain links TRBV27 to TRBJ2-7, with 7 bases fitting TRBD2. This CDR3 region has 12 residues. Germline V gene lookup returns CDR1 MNHEY and CDR2 SMNVEV (reference sequence). CDR3 protein: CVAGTSSYEQYF. The CDR3 nucleotides read TGTGTAGCGGGTACGAGCTCCTACGAGCAGTACTTC.

The CDR3 is CASSKGTGSTDTQYF. CDR3 nucleotide sequence: TGTGCCAGTAGTAAAGGGACAGGGAGCACAGATACGCAGTATTTT. This chain connects TRBV19 to TRBJ2-3; 9 positions match TRBD1. Germline V gives CDR1 LNHDA, CDR2 SQIVND (reference sequence). CDR3 size: 15 residues. V lost 4 bases, J lost 0 bases, and 2 bases stayed unmatched.

This clone was detected only a few times. J is TRBJ1-6 and V is TRBV6-1; 7 bases map to TRBD1. After removal of 2 bases from V and 4 bases from J, the junction contained 2 bases not matched to a gene. The CDR3 is 15 residues long. Germline CDR1 reads MNHNS; CDR2 reads SASEGT. This CDR3 is CASSESQGYNSPLHF. CDR3 DNA: TGTGCCAGCAGTGAATCACAGGGGTATAATTCACCCCTCCACTTT.

The chain has TRBV5-1 and TRBJ1-2; D gene uncertain. This CDR3 spans 13 amino acids. Germline V gene sequence: CDR1 SGHRS, CDR2 YFSETQ. V lost 7 bases to trimming and J lost 2 bases, with 12 bases between them. The CDR3 coding sequence is TGCGCCAGCGCAGAGCTTCGGAACTATGGCTACACCTTC. Its protein is CASAELRNYGYTF.

Turning to this clone: This same CDR3 is encoded by further DNA sequences in the sample. This chain links TRBV9 with TRBJ1-1; D is unclear. The CDR3 totals 13 residues. Trimming shortened V by 0 bases and J by 3 bases, and 6 bases separated the two germline ends. Germline V gene sequence: CDR1 SGDLS, CDR2 YYNGEE. The CDR3 coding sequence is TGTGCCAGCAGCGTAGGCGGGTACACTGAAGCTTTCTTT. Protein sequence: CASSVGGYTEAFF. Full variable domain (missing parts from reference TRBV9 and TRBJ1-1): DSGVTQTPKHLITATGQRVTLRCSPRSGDLSVYWYQQSLDQGLQFLIQYYNGEERAKGNILERFSAQQFPDLHSELNLSSLELGDSALYFCASSVGGYTEAFFGQGTRLTVV.

This rearrangement joins TRBV29-1 to TRBJ1-5, with TRBD1 identical over 9 bases. Per germline, CDR1 SQVTM and CDR2 ANQGSEA. V was clipped by 4 bases and J by 7 bases; unmatched bases: 8. This CDR3 contains 14 residues. CDR3 loop: CSVVGTGYGQPQHF. DNA for the CDR3: TGCAGCGTTGTAGGGACAGGGTATGGACAGCCCCAGCATTTT. Full variable domain (rest looked up from reference TRBV29-1 and TRBJ1-5): SAVISQKPSRDICQRGTSLTIQCQVDSQVTMMFWYRQQPGQSLTLIATANQGSEATYESGFVIDKFPISRPNLTFSTLTVSNMSPEDSSIYLCSVVGTGYGQPQHFGDGTRLSIL.

This clone has just a few counts. The CDR3 DNA reads as TGCGCCAGCAGAGGCACAATGAACACTGAAGCTTTCTTT. Translating it yields CASRGTMNTEAFF. The rearrangement uses TRBV5-1 and TRBJ1-1, with D unresolved. The CDR3 sequence is 13 residues long. The V gene's germline CDR1 is SGHRS and CDR2 YFSETQ. V was clipped by 5 bases and J by 0 bases, with 8 bases between them.

Only one count was recorded for this clone. The V and J genes are TRBV7-9 and TRBJ2-5; the D is unclear. Per the germline V gene, CDR1 is SEHNR and CDR2 is FQNEAQ (reference sequence). This CDR3 spans 11 amino acids. V lost 5 bases and J 5 bases, leaving 6 bases between the germline ends. The CDR3 nucleotides read TGTGCCAGCAGCGCGAGGGAGACCCAGTACTTC. Amino acids: CASSARETQYF.

V gene TRBV15 combines with J gene TRBJ1-1; D may be TRBD1 (5 bases). This CDR3 is 15 amino acids long. V was shortened by 8 bases and J by 4 bases, with 20 bases between the two germline ends. CDR1 and CDR2 from the germline V gene are LNHNV and YYDKDF (reference sequence). This chain's CDR3 is CATLGREGLSTEAFF. The CDR3 nucleotides read TGTGCCACCTTGGGCAGGGAGGGGTTGAGCACTGAAGCTTTCTTT.

This clone is a singleton in its sample. The chain employs TRBV5-1 and TRBJ1-1; D gene ambiguous. With 0 bases removed from V and 0 bases from J, the gap between germline ends came to 9 bases. This CDR3 is 15 amino acids long. Germline CDR1 is SGHRS and CDR2 is YFSETQ. DNA for the CDR3: TGCGCCAGCAGCTTGGTTCCGGGTCTGAACACTGAAGCTTTCTTT. Amino acid sequence: CASSLVPGLNTEAFF.